This TCR beta chain originates from a study (dated by TCRdb to the mid-2010s). General notes on the study: The study examined whether tumor-infiltrating Tregs in breast cancer are drawn from blood Tregs or arise in situ by conversion from other CD4+ T cell subsets. Study-level results and caveats: Tumor memory CD4+ T cell TCR gene usage was found to cluster with blood and lymph node memory CD4+ cells and with lymph node naive CD4+ cells. Validation in the larger cohort was restricted to a single TCR beta V-J rearrangement rather than whole repertoires. The TCR alpha and beta sequences of tumor-infiltrating Tregs showed the greatest overlap with tumor naive CD4+ T cells, followed by blood naive CD4+ T cells.

About this clonotype: It lacks a known antigen. Base qualities are missing; no much larger clone stands one base away.

To purify naive CD4+ T cells, the Miltenyi Naive CD4+ T Cell Isolation kit was used, and CD25 microbeads served to deplete Tregs. Tregs, naive and memory CD4+ T cells from tumor, blood and ipsilateral draining lymph nodes of a few breast cancer patients underwent full-length TCR alpha and beta sequencing. Tumor tissue, along with lymph nodes from ipsilateral axillary dissection, was perfused with PBS, minced, and then digested using collagenase I and hyaluronidase. A purity exceeding 90% was confirmed by FACS for the sorted cell populations. Amplification of full-length TCR variable regions was done by 5' RACE PCR using constant-region reverse primers, and this step was followed by semi-nested PCR with Nested Universal Primer A. The ReliaPrep RNA Cell Miniprep System was used to extract total RNA, which was then reverse transcribed into 5'RACE-ready cDNA with the SMARTer RACE 5'/3' Kit. Full-length TCR alpha and beta libraries were barcoded with multiplex adaptors and sequenced on an Illumina MiSeq. The study's processing was this. Sequencing data were pooled across the five patients for each of nine subset-tissue groups and compared by unsupervised clustering of TCR gene usage. The Morisita-Horn index, with shared sequences weighted by their contribution to each repertoire, was used to calculate repertoire similarity. TCRdb applied fastp at Q25 and MiXCR to the public reads, then kept only in-frame beta chains. A single entry per CDR3 protein holds the most common genes and DNA from its merged rows. Here the V and J calls rest on TCRdb's processing, not on the authors' analysis. A total of over 50,000 distinct CDR3 sequences appear in this sample, about 31% of them only once. Of the sample, 2% to 2.5% is held by the ten largest clones.

V is pared back by 8 bases and J by 4 bases, with 22 bases lying between the germline termini. The germline V gene specifies SQVTM as CDR1 and ANQGSEA as CDR2. The CDR3 spans 15 residues, from the cysteine through the phenylalanine. Only the CDR3 DNA stays, 45 bases, in frame from base 1. This receptor chain uses TRBV29-1 and TRBJ2-3; 6 matching bases give a weak D call of TRBD2. The receptor was derived from a female donor with breast cancer. The sample was tumor-infiltrating naive CD4+ T cells sorted from the breast tumor. Reading the label with the study, this specimen's cell subset or site is: naive CD4+ T cells, CD4+CD45RA+CD25-. For the CDR3, the sequence is CSLVSRGLGADTQYF. The DNA is TGCAGCCTGGTGTCGCGGGGCCTGGGGGCAGATACGCAGTATTTT.